This T cell receptor beta chain was captured by sequencing in a study of T cells in Graves' hyperthyroidism and ophthalmopathy. Findings of the study overall: Also found in blood were most expanded thyroid clonotypes above 0.001.

Of note for this clonotype: The target antigen is unknown. A much larger clone differs by one base, so this may be a read error. Because it lacks the conserved phenylalanine or tryptophan at the end, this CDR3 is likely a read error.

The CDR3 has 13 residues. Between the trimmed V and J ends, which lost 9 bases and 7 bases, there was a span of 13 bases. Germline assignment: CDR1 LGHDT and CDR2 YNNKEL (reference sequence). RNA transcripts served as the template for amplifying TCR beta CDR3 regions. HTBI primers were employed in a first-round RT-PCR of the TCR CDR3. MiXCR, run by TCRdb on the multiplex PCR reads, gives a single entry per CDR3 protein. The sample records around 600,000 distinct CDR3 sequences, 16% being singletons. Sequencing was performed on blood. The receptor was isolated from a woman aged 40 to 50 with Graves' ophthalmopathy. This chain connects TRBV3-1 to TRBJ1-6; possibly TRBD1 for D (6 bases). The CDR3 bases are TGTGCCAGTACGCCGCAGGGGAATTCACCCCTCCACCTT. Its protein product is CASTPQGNSPLHL.